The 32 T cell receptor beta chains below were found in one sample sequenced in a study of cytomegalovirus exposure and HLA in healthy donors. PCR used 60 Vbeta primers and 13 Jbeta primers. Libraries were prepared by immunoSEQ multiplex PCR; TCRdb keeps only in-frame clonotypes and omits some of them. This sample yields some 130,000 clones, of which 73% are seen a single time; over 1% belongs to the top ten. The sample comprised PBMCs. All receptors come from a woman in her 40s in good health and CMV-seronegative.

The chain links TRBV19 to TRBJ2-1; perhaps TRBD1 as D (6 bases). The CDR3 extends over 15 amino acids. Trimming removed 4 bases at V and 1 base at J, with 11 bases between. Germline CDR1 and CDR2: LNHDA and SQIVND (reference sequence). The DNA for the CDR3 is TGTGCCAGTAGTACAGGGACATCTTCCTACAATGAGCAGTTCTTC. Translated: CASSTGTSSYNEQFF. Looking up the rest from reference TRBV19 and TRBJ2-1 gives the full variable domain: DGGITQSPKYLFRKEGQNVTLSCEQNLNHDAMYWYRQDPGQGLRLIYYSQIVNDFQKGDIAEGYSVSREKKESFPLTVTSAQKNPTAFYLCASSTGTSSYNEQFFGPGTRLTVL.

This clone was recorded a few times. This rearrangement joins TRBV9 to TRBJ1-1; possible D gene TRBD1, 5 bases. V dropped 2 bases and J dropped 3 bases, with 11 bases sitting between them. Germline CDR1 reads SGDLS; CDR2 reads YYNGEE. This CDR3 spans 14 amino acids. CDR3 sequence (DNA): TGTGCCAGCAGCGTCGGGACTCTGTACACTGAAGCTTTCTTT. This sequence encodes CASSVGTLYTEAFF. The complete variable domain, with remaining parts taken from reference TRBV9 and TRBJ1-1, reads DSGVTQTPKHLITATGQRVTLRCSPRSGDLSVYWYQQSLDQGLQFLIQYYNGEERAKGNILERFSAQQFPDLHSELNLSSLELGDSALYFCASSVGTLYTEAFFGQGTRLTVV.

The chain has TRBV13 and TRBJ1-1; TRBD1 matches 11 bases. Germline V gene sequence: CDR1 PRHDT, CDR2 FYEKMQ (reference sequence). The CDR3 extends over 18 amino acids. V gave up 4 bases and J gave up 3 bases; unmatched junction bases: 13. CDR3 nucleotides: TGTGCCAGCAGCTCCAGGACAGGGGGCGGTGGTGGGGACACTGAAGCTTTCTTT. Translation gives CASSSRTGGGGGDTEAFF.

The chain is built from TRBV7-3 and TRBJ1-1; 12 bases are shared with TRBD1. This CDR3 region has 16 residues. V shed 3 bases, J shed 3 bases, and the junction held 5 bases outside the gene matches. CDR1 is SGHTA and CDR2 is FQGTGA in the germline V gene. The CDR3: CASSLGQGALDTEAFF. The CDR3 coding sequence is TGTGCCAGCAGCTTGGGACAGGGGGCGCTGGACACTGAAGCTTTCTTT. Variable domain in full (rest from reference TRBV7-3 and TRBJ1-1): GAGVSQTPSNKVTEKGKYVELRCDPISGHTALYWYRQSLGQGPEFLIYFQGTGAADDSGLPNDRFFAVRPEGSVSTLKIQRTERGDSAVYLCASSLGQGALDTEAFFGQGTRLTVV.

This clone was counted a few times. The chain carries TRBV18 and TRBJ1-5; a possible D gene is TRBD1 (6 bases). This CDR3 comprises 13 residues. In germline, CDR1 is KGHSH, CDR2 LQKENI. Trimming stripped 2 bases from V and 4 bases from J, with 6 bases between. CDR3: CASSPTGNQPQHF. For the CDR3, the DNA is TGTGCCAGCTCACCAACAGGGAATCAGCCCCAGCATTTT.

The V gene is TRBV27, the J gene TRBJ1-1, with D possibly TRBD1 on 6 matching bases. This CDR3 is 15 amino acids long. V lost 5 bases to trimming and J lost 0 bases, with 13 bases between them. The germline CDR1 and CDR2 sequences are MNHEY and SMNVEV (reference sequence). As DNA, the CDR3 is TGTGCCAGCAGTCGAACAGGGAATATGAACACTGAAGCTTTCTTT. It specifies CASSRTGNMNTEAFF.

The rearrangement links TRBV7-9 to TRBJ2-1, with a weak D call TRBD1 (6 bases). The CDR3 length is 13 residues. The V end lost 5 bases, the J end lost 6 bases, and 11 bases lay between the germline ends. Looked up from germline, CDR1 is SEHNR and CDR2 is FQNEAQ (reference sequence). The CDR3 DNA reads TGTGCCAGCAGCCCACAGGGTCGCAATGAGCAGTTCTTC. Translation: CASSPQGRNEQFF.

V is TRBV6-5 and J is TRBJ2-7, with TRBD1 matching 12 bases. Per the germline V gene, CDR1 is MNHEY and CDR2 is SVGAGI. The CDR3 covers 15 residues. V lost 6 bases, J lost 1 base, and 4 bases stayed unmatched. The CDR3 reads CASSRDRGPSYEQYV. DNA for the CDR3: TGTGCCAGCAGCCGGGACAGGGGGCCATCCTACGAGCAGTACGTC.

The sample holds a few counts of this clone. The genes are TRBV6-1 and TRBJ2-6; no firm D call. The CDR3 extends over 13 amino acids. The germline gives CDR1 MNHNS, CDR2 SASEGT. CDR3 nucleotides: TGTGCACTCGAGAACTCTGGGGCCAACGTCCTGACTTTC. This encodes CALENSGANVLTF.

CDR3 residues: CASSLPRHTNTEAFF. In nucleotides, the CDR3 is TGTGCCAGCAGCCTCCCCAGGCACACGAACACTGAAGCTTTCTTT. V and J are TRBV5-8 and TRBJ1-1; no definite D call. The ends were cut back, 4 bases at V and 1 base at J, with 14 bases in the middle. CDR1 and CDR2 from the germline V gene are SGHTS and YDEGEE. The CDR3 is 15 amino acids.

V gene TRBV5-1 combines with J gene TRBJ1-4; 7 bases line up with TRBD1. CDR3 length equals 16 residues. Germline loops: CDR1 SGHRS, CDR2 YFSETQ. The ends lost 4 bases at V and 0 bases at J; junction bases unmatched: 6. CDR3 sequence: CASSEQGRATNEKLFF. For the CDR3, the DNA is TGCGCCAGCAGCGAACAGGGGCGGGCAACTAATGAAAAACTGTTTTTT.

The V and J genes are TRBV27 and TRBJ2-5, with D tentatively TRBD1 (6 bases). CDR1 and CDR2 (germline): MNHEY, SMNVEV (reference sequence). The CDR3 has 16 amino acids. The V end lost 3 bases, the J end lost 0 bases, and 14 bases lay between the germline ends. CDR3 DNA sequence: TGTGCCAGCAGTTTGGTGGGAACAGGGAACCAAGAGACCCAGTACTTC. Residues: CASSLVGTGNQETQYF.

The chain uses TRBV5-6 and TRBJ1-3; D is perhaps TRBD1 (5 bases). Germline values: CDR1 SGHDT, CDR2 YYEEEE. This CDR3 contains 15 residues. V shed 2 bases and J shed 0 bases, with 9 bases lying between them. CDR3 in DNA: TGTGCCAGCAGCTTAACGGGGGGCTCTGGAAACACCATATATTTT. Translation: CASSLTGGSGNTIYF.

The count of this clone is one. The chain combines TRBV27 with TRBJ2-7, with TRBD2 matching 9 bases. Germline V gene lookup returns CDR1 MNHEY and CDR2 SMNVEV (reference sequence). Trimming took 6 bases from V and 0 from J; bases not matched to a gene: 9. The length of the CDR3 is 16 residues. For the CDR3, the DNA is TGTGCCAGCAGCAGAAATAGCGGGGGTTTCTCCTACGAGCAGTACTTC. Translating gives CASSRNSGGFSYEQYF.

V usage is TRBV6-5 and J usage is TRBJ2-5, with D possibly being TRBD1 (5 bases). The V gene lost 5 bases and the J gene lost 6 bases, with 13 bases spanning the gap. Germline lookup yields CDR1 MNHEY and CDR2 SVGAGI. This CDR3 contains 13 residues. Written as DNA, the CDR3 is TGTGCCAGCAGTCCCCAGGGAAGGCAGACCCAGTACTTC. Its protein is CASSPQGRQTQYF.

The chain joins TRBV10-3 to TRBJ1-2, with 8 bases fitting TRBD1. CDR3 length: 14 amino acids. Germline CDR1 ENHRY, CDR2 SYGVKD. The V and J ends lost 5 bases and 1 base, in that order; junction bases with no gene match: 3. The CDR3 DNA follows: TGTGCCATCAGTTGGACAGGGTTTAACTATGGCTACACCTTC. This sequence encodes CAISWTGFNYGYTF.

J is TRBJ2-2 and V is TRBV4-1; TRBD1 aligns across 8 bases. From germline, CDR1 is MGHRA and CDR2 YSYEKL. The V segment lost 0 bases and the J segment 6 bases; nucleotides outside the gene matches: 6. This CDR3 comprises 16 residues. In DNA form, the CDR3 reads TGCGCCAGCAGCCAAGATCGCCAGGGGGCGTCCGGGGAGCTGTTTTTT. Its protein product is CASSQDRQGASGELFF.

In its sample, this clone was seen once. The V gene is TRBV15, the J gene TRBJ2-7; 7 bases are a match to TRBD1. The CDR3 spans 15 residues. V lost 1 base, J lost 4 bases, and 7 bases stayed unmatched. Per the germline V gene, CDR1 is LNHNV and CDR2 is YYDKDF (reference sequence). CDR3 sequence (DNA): TGTGCCACCAGCAGAGGCGCACAGGGGTGGTACGAGCAGTACTTC. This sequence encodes CATSRGAQGWYEQYF.

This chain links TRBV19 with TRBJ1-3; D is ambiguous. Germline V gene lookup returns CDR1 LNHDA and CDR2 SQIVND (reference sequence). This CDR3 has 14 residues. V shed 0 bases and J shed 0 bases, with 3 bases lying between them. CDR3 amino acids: CASSIERSGNTIYF. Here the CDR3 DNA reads TGTGCCAGTAGTATAGAGCGCTCTGGAAACACCATATATTTT.

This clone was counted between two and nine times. CDR3 sequence (DNA): TGTGCCAGCAGTGAATATGGGCCGCCTATGAACACTGAAGCTTTCTTT. As protein: CASSEYGPPMNTEAFF. The chain employs TRBV6-1 and TRBJ1-1, with D unclear. The ends were cut back, 2 bases at V and 0 bases at J, with 13 bases in the middle. CDR1 and CDR2 from the germline V gene are MNHNS and SASEGT. The CDR3 is 16 residues long.

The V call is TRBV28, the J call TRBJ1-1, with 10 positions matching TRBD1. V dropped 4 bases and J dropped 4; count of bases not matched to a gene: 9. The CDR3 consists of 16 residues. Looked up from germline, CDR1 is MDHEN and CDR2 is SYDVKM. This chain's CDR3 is CASSSTGGEGITEAFF. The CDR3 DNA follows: TGTGCCAGCAGTTCGACAGGGGGCGAAGGGATCACTGAAGCTTTCTTT.

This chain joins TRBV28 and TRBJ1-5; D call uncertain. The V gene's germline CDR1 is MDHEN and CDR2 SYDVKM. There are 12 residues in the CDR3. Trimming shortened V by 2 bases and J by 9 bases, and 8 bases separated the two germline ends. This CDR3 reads CASSLGGRPQHF. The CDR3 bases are TGTGCCAGCAGTTTAGGAGGGCGGCCCCAGCATTTT.

CDR3 protein: CTSSQDRGPWRETQYF. Written as DNA, the CDR3 is TGCACCAGCAGCCAGGACCGCGGGCCCTGGAGAGAGACCCAGTACTTC. The V call is TRBV1, the J call TRBJ2-5; the DNA was not used to check the table's D call, TRBD2. TRBV1 is assigned pseudogene status. The CDR3 runs 16 residues.

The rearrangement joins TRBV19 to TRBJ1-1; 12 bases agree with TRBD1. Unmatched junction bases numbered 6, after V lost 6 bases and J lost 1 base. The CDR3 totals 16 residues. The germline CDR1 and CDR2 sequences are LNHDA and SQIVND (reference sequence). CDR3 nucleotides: TGTGCCAGTAGCTACGGGACAGGGGGCGCGAACACTGAAGCTTTCTTT. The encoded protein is CASSYGTGGANTEAFF. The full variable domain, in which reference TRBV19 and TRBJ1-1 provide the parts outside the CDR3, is DGGITQSPKYLFRKEGQNVTLSCEQNLNHDAMYWYRQDPGQGLRLIYYSQIVNDFQKGDIAEGYSVSREKKESFPLTVTSAQKNPTAFYLCASSYGTGGANTEAFFGQGTRLTVV.

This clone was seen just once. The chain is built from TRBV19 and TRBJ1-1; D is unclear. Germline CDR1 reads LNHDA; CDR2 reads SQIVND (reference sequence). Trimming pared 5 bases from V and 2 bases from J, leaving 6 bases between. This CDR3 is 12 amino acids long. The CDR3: CASSAINTEAFF. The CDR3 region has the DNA TGTGCCAGTAGTGCGATCAACACTGAAGCTTTCTTT. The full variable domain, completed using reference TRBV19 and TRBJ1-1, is DGGITQSPKYLFRKEGQNVTLSCEQNLNHDAMYWYRQDPGQGLRLIYYSQIVNDFQKGDIAEGYSVSREKKESFPLTVTSAQKNPTAFYLCASSAINTEAFFGQGTRLTVV.

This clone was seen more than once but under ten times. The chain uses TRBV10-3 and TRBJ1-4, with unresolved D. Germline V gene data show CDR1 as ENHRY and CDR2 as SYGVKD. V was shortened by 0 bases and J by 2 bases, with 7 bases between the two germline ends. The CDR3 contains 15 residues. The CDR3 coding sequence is TGTGCCATCAGTGAGTCGCCGCGGACTAATGAAAAACTGTTTTTT. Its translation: CAISESPRTNEKLFF.

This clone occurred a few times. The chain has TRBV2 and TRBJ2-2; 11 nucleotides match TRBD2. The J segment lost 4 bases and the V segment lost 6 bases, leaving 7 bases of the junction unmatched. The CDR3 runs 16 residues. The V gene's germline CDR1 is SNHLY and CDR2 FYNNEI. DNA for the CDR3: TGTGCCAGCAGACTACTAGCGGGGGCGCTCACCGGGGAGCTGTTTTTT. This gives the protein CASRLLAGALTGELFF.

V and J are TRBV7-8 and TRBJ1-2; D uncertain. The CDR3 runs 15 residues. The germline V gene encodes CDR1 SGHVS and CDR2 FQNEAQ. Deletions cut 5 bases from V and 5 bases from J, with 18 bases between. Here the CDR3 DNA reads TGTGCCAGCAGCGGGAGCACCTCTACTTTTTATGGCTACACCTTC. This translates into CASSGSTSTFYGYTF. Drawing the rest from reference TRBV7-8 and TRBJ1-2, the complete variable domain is GAGVSQSPRYKVAKRGQDVALRCDPISGHVSLFWYQQALGQGPEFLTYFQNEAQLDKSGLPSDRFFAERPEGSVSTLKIQRTQQEDSAVYLCASSGSTSTFYGYTFGSGTRLTVV.

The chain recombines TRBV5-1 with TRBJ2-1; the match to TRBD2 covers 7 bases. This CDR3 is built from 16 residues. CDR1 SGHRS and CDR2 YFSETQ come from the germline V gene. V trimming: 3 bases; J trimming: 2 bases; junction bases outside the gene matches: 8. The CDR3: CASSSSGAETYNEQFF. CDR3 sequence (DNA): TGCGCCAGCAGCTCCAGCGGGGCAGAAACCTACAATGAGCAGTTCTTC.

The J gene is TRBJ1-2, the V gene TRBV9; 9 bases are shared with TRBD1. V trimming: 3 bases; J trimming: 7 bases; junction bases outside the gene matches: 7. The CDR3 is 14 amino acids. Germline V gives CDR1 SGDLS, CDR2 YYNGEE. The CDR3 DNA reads TGTGCCAGCAGCGCGGGACAGGGTACGGGTGGCTACACCTTC. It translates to CASSAGQGTGGYTF.

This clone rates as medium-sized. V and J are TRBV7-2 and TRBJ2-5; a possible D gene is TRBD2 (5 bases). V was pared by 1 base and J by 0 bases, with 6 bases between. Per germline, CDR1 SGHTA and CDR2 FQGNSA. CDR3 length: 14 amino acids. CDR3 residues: CASSLETNQETQYF. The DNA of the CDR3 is TGTGCCAGCAGCTTAGAGACTAACCAAGAGACCCAGTACTTC.

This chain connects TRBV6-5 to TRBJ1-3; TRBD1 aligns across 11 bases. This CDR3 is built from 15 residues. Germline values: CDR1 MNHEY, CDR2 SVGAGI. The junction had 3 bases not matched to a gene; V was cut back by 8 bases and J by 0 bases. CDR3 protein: CASRDRGTSGNTIYF. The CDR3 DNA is TGTGCCAGCCGGGACAGGGGGACCTCTGGAAACACCATATATTTT.